This T cell receptor (beta chain) was captured in a study of T-cell memory formation after mild COVID-19. From germline, CDR1 is SEHNR and CDR2 FQNEAQ (reference sequence). Trimming pared 5 bases from V and 1 base from J, leaving 11 bases between. This CDR3 contains 14 residues. After 5'RACE with constant-segment primers, TCR alpha and TCR beta cDNA libraries carrying sample barcodes and UMIs were obtained. TCRdb itself ran the 5' RACE reads through MiXCR, one entry per CDR3 protein. The table lists approximately 290,000 distinct CDR3 sequences, just under 20% of them singletons. Material for sequencing was PBMCs or a T cell subset sorted from them (not recorded which). The rearrangement joins TRBV7-9 to TRBJ1-1; D remains ambiguous. This TCR was recovered from a man between 18 and 29 years old who had mild COVID-19 (a few samples of this study predate the infection). Cell type and time point are not known. The CDR3 nucleotides read TGTGCCAGCAGCGGGTCACCCCCGAACACTGAAGCTTTCTTT. This translates into CASSGSPPNTEAFF.